The TCR beta chain described here comes from a study of shared clonotypes between healthy human individuals. The wider study: A couple of women and three men aged 18 to 49 made up the donors.

An approximately 210 ng quantity of DNA, 30,000 to 35,000 T cell genomes, went into the sorted-subset replicate PCRs. Repertoires were generated with immunoSEQ multiplex PCR, while TCRdb's copy carries only in-frame clones and drops some. Found here are hundreds of thousands of clones, about three quarters of them singletons; the top ten hold around 2%. Concerning this clone itself: Its antigen is not known.

Study results and caveats: Non-shared clonotypes showed lower generation probabilities than clonotypes common to all four donors.

Germline CDR1 is SGDLS and CDR2 is YYNGEE. CDR3 length: 14 amino acids. The ends were cut back, 4 bases at V and 7 bases at J, with 14 bases in the middle. V is TRBV9 and J is TRBJ1-4; no clear D gene. This receptor was taken from a woman aged 30 to 39 in good health. Input material: memory CD4+ T cells sorted from blood. The subset was: CD45RA-negative fraction. The CDR3 DNA is TGTGCCAGCAGCAGTACAGCGATCTCTGAAAAACTGTTTTTT. It encodes CASSSTAISEKLFF. Together with reference TRBV9 and TRBJ1-4, the CDR3 gives the full variable domain: DSGVTQTPKHLITATGQRVTLRCSPRSGDLSVYWYQQSLDQGLQFLIQYYNGEERAKGNILERFSAQQFPDLHSELNLSSLELGDSALYFCASSSTAISEKLFFGSGTQLSVL.